This T cell receptor (beta chain) was captured in a study of T-cell reconstitution after alpha-beta-depleted transplantation in children. This clonotype occurred many times. V dropped 1 base and J dropped 3 bases, with 11 bases sitting between them. Germline-derived CDR1 and CDR2 are SGHKS and YYEKEE (reference sequence). The CDR3 has 14 residues. TCRbeta library construction was performed incorporating unique molecular identifiers. TCRdb independently ran MiXCR on the PCR reads; one entry per CDR3 protein. This repertoire shows around 600,000 distinct CDR3 sequences, 16% found once; its top ten account for 1.1%.

The source was PBMCs from the stem cell graft donor, collected from the stem cell graft. This TCR came from a human donor who donated a stem cell graft to a child with acute myeloid leukemia. This chain joins TRBV5-5 and TRBJ2-7, with TRBD2 as a possible D gene (6 bases). The CDR3 DNA reads TGTGCCAGCAGCTTGAGTGGAGGGCTCTACGAGCAGTACTTC. Translating gives CASSLSGGLYEQYF.